These 31 T cell receptor beta chains share one sample of origin, sequenced in a study of response to subunit inactivated influenza vaccine. One entry per CDR3 protein results from TCRdb running MiXCR on the RT-PCR reads. This sample carries about 570,000 distinct CDR3 sequences, 11% of them seen once, and the ten largest clones take approximately 11%. These data were also filed under a second study, of T cells expressing NK-cell markers. As that study records: 5'RACE template switching built TCR beta cDNA with unique molecular identifiers.

The material sequenced was PBMCs from blood, taken on the day of vaccination. These receptors all stem from a man aged 45-65 years who received an inactivated influenza vaccine.

V and J are TRBV21-1 and TRBJ2-3; the D segment call TRBD1 is taken from the table without a DNA check. TRBV21-1 is a documented pseudogene. CDR3 length: 17 amino acids. CDR3 nucleotides: TGTGCCAGCATCCGTCAAGGGCGAGCCTCTAGCACAGATACGCAGTATTTT. Protein product: CASIRQGRASSTDTQYF.

This clonotype turned up a few times. The chain combines TRBV12-3 or TRBV12-4 with TRBJ2-7; D possibly corresponds to TRBD1 (6 bases). The ends were cut back, 2 bases at V and 2 bases at J, with 13 bases in the middle. This CDR3 is 15 amino acids long. The CDR3 region has the DNA TGTGCCAGCAGTTTAAATGCAGGGGCCCCCTACGAGCAGTACTTC. It translates to CASSLNAGAPYEQYF.

This clonotype has ten or more counts. The rearrangement links TRBV20-1 to TRBJ1-5, with 7 bases that match TRBD1. This CDR3 is 17 amino acids long. The germline gives CDR1 DFQATT, CDR2 SNEGSKA (reference sequence). The junction had 12 bases not matched to a gene; V was cut back by 4 bases and J by 0 bases. The CDR3 DNA follows: TGCAGTGCTACTACAGGGGCCACTTCGTATAGCAATCAGCCCCAGCATTTT. This translates into CSATTGATSYSNQPQHF.

The chain combines TRBV20-1 with TRBJ2-7, with a tentative D call TRBD1 (6 bases). Trimming shortened V by 6 bases and J by 2 bases, and 17 bases separated the two germline ends. Germline CDR1 is DFQATT and CDR2 is SNEGSKA (reference sequence). The CDR3 is made up of 14 amino acids. The CDR3 region is CSAPDRLMTYEQYF. The DNA of the CDR3 is TGCAGTGCCCCAGACAGGTTGATGACCTACGAGCAGTACTTC.

This sequence joins TRBV7-9 and TRBJ1-2; TRBD1 is a possible D gene (6 bases). Per germline, CDR1 SEHNR and CDR2 FQNEAQ (reference sequence). V was pared by 1 base and J by 7 bases, with 13 bases between. The CDR3 length is 14 residues. CDR3 sequence: CASSLGRQGFGYTF. CDR3 DNA: TGTGCCAGCAGCTTAGGGCGGCAGGGGTTTGGCTACACCTTC.

This clonotype has a count of ten or more. The V call is TRBV29-1, the J call TRBJ2-7; 9 bases are shared with TRBD2. Germline CDR1 reads SQVTM; CDR2 reads ANQGSEA. The CDR3 has 14 residues. The trim removed 6 bases at V and 0 bases at J, leaving 6 bases unmatched. The CDR3 region is CSVRLAVSSYEQYF. DNA for the CDR3: TGCAGCGTGCGACTAGCGGTGAGCTCCTACGAGCAGTACTTC.

This clonotype counts as medium-sized. The CDR3 coding sequence is TGTGCCAGCAGCTCCGCCTGGACAGGGGGGTATAATGAGCAGTTCTTC. Protein: CASSSAWTGGYNEQFF. The gene calls are TRBV7-2 and TRBJ2-1, with 10 positions matching TRBD1. The germline CDR1 and CDR2 sequences are SGHTA and FQGNSA. After removal of 4 bases from V and 7 bases from J, the junction contained 10 bases not matched to a gene. The CDR3 spans 16 residues. The full variable domain, in which reference TRBV7-2 and TRBJ2-1 provide the parts outside the CDR3, is GAGVSQSPSNKVTEKGKDVELRCDPISGHTALYWYRQSLGQGLEFLIYFQGNSAPDKSGLPSDRFSAERTGGSVSTLTIQRTQQEDSAVYLCASSSAWTGGYNEQFFGPGTRLTVL.

This rearrangement joins TRBV7-6 to TRBJ2-1, with D maybe TRBD2 (5 bases). The CDR3 covers 18 residues. With 5 bases removed from V and 3 bases from J, the gap between germline ends came to 23 bases. CDR1 is SGHVS, CDR2 FNYEAQ, per germline. Written as DNA, the CDR3 is TGTGCCAGCAGCCCATTAGAGTGGACGGGAACGGTCTACAATGAGCAGTTCTTC. This gives the protein CASSPLEWTGTVYNEQFF.

This clonotype was counted only a few times. In nucleotides, the CDR3 is TGTGCCAGCAGTTTCGGACAACGCTCCTACGAGCAGTACTTC. It codes for CASSFGQRSYEQYF. The J gene is TRBJ2-7, the V gene TRBV12-3 or TRBV12-4; the D gene is possibly TRBD1 (5 bases). V dropped 3 bases and J dropped 0 bases, with 9 bases sitting between them. The CDR3 runs to 14 residues.

This clonotype occurred a few times. V is TRBV5-1 and J is TRBJ2-3, with 8 bases lining up with TRBD2. The CDR3 is 15 residues long. Germline V gives CDR1 SGHRS, CDR2 YFSETQ. V lost 2 bases and J lost 2; bases outside the gene matches: 4. CDR3 sequence (DNA): TGCGCCAGCAGCTTCACAGCGGGAGTCACAGATACGCAGTATTTT. Encoded protein: CASSFTAGVTDTQYF.

The table lists this clonotype with a few counts. The chain combines TRBV7-2 with TRBJ2-1; D possibly corresponds to TRBD1 (5 bases). V shed 4 bases and J shed 6 bases, with 13 bases lying between them. CDR3 size: 14 residues. Per germline, CDR1 SGHTA and CDR2 FQGNSA. This CDR3 reads CASSSRQRINEQFF. In DNA, the CDR3 is TGTGCCAGCAGCTCGCGACAGAGGATCAATGAGCAGTTCTTC.

A note on this clonotype: At one of its ends the junction is not consistent with the germline gene, which may arise from a read error. The rearrangement links TRBV5-1 to TRBJ2-6; D is uncertain. Germline lookup yields CDR1 SGHRS and CDR2 YFSETQ. CDR3 length: 15 residues. CDR3: CASSLRSSGSNVLTF. The DNA for the CDR3 is TGCGCCAGCAGCTTGCGGAGCTCTGGGTCCAACGTCCTGACTTTC.

This clonotype came up a few times. This rearrangement joins TRBV18 to TRBJ2-3, with 9 bases fitting TRBD1. The CDR3 spans 17 residues. J was trimmed by 5 bases and V by 3 bases; bases with no gene match: 12. Germline V gives CDR1 KGHSH, CDR2 LQKENI. CDR3 nucleotides: TGTGCCAGCTCACCTCAACAGGGGGCGTTTTTACGAGATACGCAGTATTTT. Translation: CASSPQQGAFLRDTQYF.

V gene TRBV7-2 combines with J gene TRBJ2-5, with D maybe TRBD2 (5 bases). Germline CDR1 reads SGHTA; CDR2 reads FQGNSA. CDR3 length equals 14 residues. The ends were cut back, 5 bases at V and 0 bases at J, with 10 bases in the middle. CDR3 residues: CASSDGLYQETQYF. The CDR3, as DNA: TGTGCCAGCAGCGACGGACTGTACCAAGAGACCCAGTACTTC.

This clonotype was seen repeatedly, ten times or more. This chain connects TRBV5-1 to TRBJ2-2, with D uncertain. Trimming took off 2 bases at V and 0 bases at J, with 11 bases between the two ends. The germline CDR1 and CDR2 sequences are SGHRS and YFSETQ. The CDR3 sequence is 16 residues long. The CDR3 nucleotides read TGCGCCAGCAGCTTATCCCAGATCACGAACACCGGGGAGCTGTTTTTT. This sequence encodes CASSLSQITNTGELFF.

This clonotype was seen a handful of times. This sequence joins TRBV20-1 and TRBJ1-1; D not certain. CDR1 and CDR2 from the germline V gene are DFQATT and SNEGSKA (reference sequence). Trimming pared 0 bases from V and 11 bases from J, leaving 13 bases between. CDR3 length: 12 residues. CDR3 nucleotides: TGCAGTGCTAGAGATTTCTTAAATTTGGCTTTCTTT. Residues: CSARDFLNLAFF.

In its sample, this clonotype was seen a few times. CDR3 DNA sequence: TGCAGCGTTGAAGATCGTTCAGGGGGCGACACCGGGGAGCTGTTTTTT. It is translated as CSVEDRSGGDTGELFF. V is TRBV29-1 and J is TRBJ2-2; TRBD1 matches 8 bases. V gave up 0 bases and J gave up 3 bases; unmatched junction bases: 6. Germline CDR1 and CDR2: SQVTM and ANQGSEA. The CDR3 length is 16 residues.

This clonotype has only a few counts. V usage is TRBV7-2 and J usage is TRBJ2-3; D gene unclear. The V gene lost 5 bases and the J gene lost 3 bases, with 6 bases spanning the gap. The CDR3 length is 12 residues. Germline CDR1 reads SGHTA; CDR2 reads FQGNSA. The CDR3 coding sequence is TGTGCCAGCAGCCGTTATACAGATACGCAGTATTTT. Translation gives CASSRYTDTQYF.

This clonotype was observed a handful of times. The CDR3 sequence: CASSYGAGGGDNEQFF. CDR3 in DNA: TGTGCCAGCAGCTACGGGGCGGGAGGCGGTGACAATGAGCAGTTCTTC. The J gene is TRBJ2-1, the V gene TRBV7-2; TRBD2 matches at 8 bases. V gave up 4 bases and J gave up 5 bases; unmatched junction bases: 10. The CDR3 runs to 16 residues. CDR1 and CDR2 from the germline V gene are SGHTA and FQGNSA. Full variable domain (rest looked up from reference TRBV7-2 and TRBJ2-1): GAGVSQSPSNKVTEKGKDVELRCDPISGHTALYWYRQSLGQGLEFLIYFQGNSAPDKSGLPSDRFSAERTGGSVSTLTIQRTQQEDSAVYLCASSYGAGGGDNEQFFGPGTRLTVL.

Many counts were recorded for this clonotype. The V gene is TRBV12-3 or TRBV12-4, the J gene TRBJ2-1, with 7 bases fitting TRBD2. V lost 0 bases to trimming and J lost 7 bases; unmatched junction nucleotides: 6. The CDR3 consists of 15 residues. The DNA of the CDR3 is TGTGCCAGCAGTTTAGCGGGAGGGCCTCGTAATGAGCAGTTCTTC. Translating it yields CASSLAGGPRNEQFF.

This clonotype was counted between two and nine times. This chain joins TRBV18 and TRBJ2-2, with 8 bases identical to TRBD1. CDR3 length: 15 amino acids. CDR1 and CDR2 (germline): KGHSH, LQKENI. Trimming took 4 bases from V and 3 from J; bases not matched to a gene: 4. This chain's CDR3 is CASSRDRGDTGELFF. The CDR3 region has the DNA TGTGCCAGCTCACGAGACAGGGGAGACACCGGGGAGCTGTTTTTT.

The rearrangement uses TRBV4-1 and TRBJ1-1; D gene unclear. This CDR3 is built from 16 residues. Trimming removed 5 bases from V and 0 bases from J, with 16 bases in between. Germline V lookup: CDR1 MGHRA, CDR2 YSYEKL. CDR3: CASSSPLTTMNTEAFF. As DNA, the CDR3 is TGCGCCAGCAGCTCACCCTTGACAACCATGAACACTGAAGCTTTCTTT.

This clonotype was detected only a few times. This chain connects TRBV7-9 to TRBJ2-5; D call uncertain. CDR1 and CDR2 (germline): SEHNR, FQNEAQ (reference sequence). The germline V and J ends were trimmed by 4 bases and 10 bases, with 10 bases remaining between them. The CDR3 is 11 amino acids. The DNA of the CDR3 is TGTGCCAGCAGCTCCGAACGAGACCAGTACTTC. Amino acids: CASSSERDQYF.

This clonotype was recorded many times. The gene calls are TRBV6-5 and TRBJ2-1; D not resolved. Germline V lookup: CDR1 MNHEY, CDR2 SVGAGI. This CDR3 spans 16 amino acids. Trimming stripped 2 bases from V and 6 bases from J, with 17 bases between. Here the CDR3 reads CASSYGAGFVSNEQFF. The CDR3 DNA follows: TGTGCCAGCAGTTACGGAGCAGGCTTCGTGTCCAATGAGCAGTTCTTC.

The rearrangement uses TRBV20-1 and TRBJ2-7, with D perhaps being TRBD1 or TRBD2 (6 bases each). The length of the CDR3 is 13 residues. Germline lookup yields CDR1 DFQATT and CDR2 SNEGSKA (reference sequence). V was trimmed by 1 base and J by 6 bases, leaving 13 bases between them. CDR3 DNA: TGCAGTGCTAGAGGCAGGGGAGGTTGCGAGCAGTACTTC. It is translated as CSARGRGGCEQYF.

This clonotype has a handful of counts. V is TRBV6-1 and J is TRBJ2-1, with 8 bases lining up with TRBD1. Germline V gives CDR1 MNHNS, CDR2 SASEGT. The CDR3 extends over 14 amino acids. V gave up 5 bases and J gave up 8 bases; unmatched junction bases: 8. Here the CDR3 DNA reads TGTGCCAGCAGTCCTCTGGACAGGGCCTATGAGCAGTTCTTC. Protein: CASSPLDRAYEQFF.

This clonotype has at least ten counts. The rearrangement links TRBV6-2 or TRBV6-3 to TRBJ1-1; tentatively, D is TRBD1 (5 bases). The CDR3 is 14 amino acids. Germline loops: CDR1 MNHEY, CDR2 SVGEGT. Trimming removed 4 bases at V and 0 bases at J, with 9 bases between. The CDR3 reads CASSSDSLNTEAFF. The DNA of the CDR3 is TGTGCCAGCAGTTCAGACAGCTTGAACACTGAAGCTTTCTTT.

The rearrangement uses TRBV5-1 and TRBJ2-3; 7 nucleotides match TRBD1. Germline trimming cut 1 base from V and 3 bases from J; bases unmatched to any gene: 8. Germline values: CDR1 SGHRS, CDR2 YFSETQ. The CDR3 consists of 16 residues. Here the CDR3 reads CASSLFDSGGTDTQYF. The CDR3, as DNA: TGCGCCAGCAGCTTGTTCGACTCAGGGGGTACAGATACGCAGTATTTT.

V usage is TRBV12-3 or TRBV12-4 and J usage is TRBJ2-5; 8 bases are shared with TRBD1. The junction had 4 bases not matched to a gene; V was cut back by 5 bases and J by 2 bases. The CDR3 is made up of 14 amino acids. CDR3 loop: CASSPWTGQETQYF. CDR3 DNA sequence: TGTGCCAGCAGTCCATGGACAGGGCAAGAGACCCAGTACTTC.

In its sample, this clonotype was seen many times. The rearrangement links TRBV28 to TRBJ2-7; D might be TRBD2 (6 bases). The length of the CDR3 is 13 residues. The V gene lost 6 bases and the J gene lost 1 base, with 10 bases spanning the gap. Looked up from germline, CDR1 is MDHEN and CDR2 is SYDVKM. The CDR3 coding sequence is TGTGCCAGCAGACCGGGAGCTTCCTACGAGCAGTACTTC. This sequence encodes CASRPGASYEQYF.

In this sample, this clonotype turned up a few times. J is TRBJ1-5 and V is TRBV5-1; maybe TRBD1 (5 bases). Germline loops: CDR1 SGHRS, CDR2 YFSETQ. The CDR3 loop spans 16 amino acids. Trimming removed 0 bases at V and 6 bases at J, with 16 bases between. The CDR3 protein is CASSLGGAQVGQPQHF. The CDR3 bases are TGCGCCAGCAGCTTGGGGGGCGCGCAGGTCGGTCAGCCCCAGCATTTT.